These 32 T cell receptor beta chains were sequenced from one sample in a study of blood T cell repertoires in COVID-19. Using immunoSEQ multiplex PCR, the repertoire was profiled, and TCRdb retains in-frame clones only, with some absent. The sample lists fewer than 500,000 clones, 87% occurring once. Sequenced input: PBMCs or T cells enriched from blood (not recorded which). The receptors were gathered from a woman aged 18-29 years with acute COVID-19.

This chain uses TRBV4-1 with TRBJ2-7, with 11 bases lining up with TRBD1. The CDR3 extends over 14 amino acids. The junction had 2 bases not matched to a gene; V was cut back by 4 bases and J by 3 bases. The germline gives CDR1 MGHRA, CDR2 YSYEKL. The CDR3 coding sequence is TGCGCCAGCAGCCTGGGACAGGGGGACTACGAGCAGTACTTC. Translated, it gives CASSLGQGDYEQYF.

The chain couples TRBV6-6 to TRBJ2-3; D is uncertain. The length of the CDR3 is 14 residues. Germline V CDR1 and CDR2: MNHNY, SVGAGI (reference sequence). V lost 0 bases, J lost 4 bases, and 8 bases lay in between. The CDR3 nucleotides read TGTGCCAGCAGTTACTCGAGCGCCCCAGATACGCAGTATTTT. This translates into CASSYSSAPDTQYF.

Here the CDR3 DNA reads TGTGCCAGCAGCCCTAACTTGGGGGCAGAAGGGGGTGAAAAACTGTTTTTT. This gives the protein CASSPNLGAEGGEKLFF. This chain links TRBV5-4 with TRBJ1-4, with TRBD1 as a possible D gene (6 bases). With 4 bases removed from V and 7 bases from J, the gap between germline ends came to 23 bases. The CDR3 is made up of 17 amino acids. Germline lookup yields CDR1 SGHNT and CDR2 YYREEE (reference sequence).

J is TRBJ2-1 and V is TRBV7-2, with 8 bases that match TRBD1. The J segment lost 5 bases and the V segment lost 2 bases, leaving 8 bases of the junction unmatched. The CDR3 sequence is 16 residues long. Germline loops: CDR1 SGHTA, CDR2 FQGNSA. CDR3 sequence (DNA): TGTGCCAGCAGCTTAAATTGGCGGGACAGGCACAATGAGCAGTTCTTC. Its protein is CASSLNWRDRHNEQFF. Complete variable domain (other parts from reference TRBV7-2 and TRBJ2-1): GAGVSQSPSNKVTEKGKDVELRCDPISGHTALYWYRQSLGQGLEFLIYFQGNSAPDKSGLPSDRFSAERTGGSVSTLTIQRTQQEDSAVYLCASSLNWRDRHNEQFFGPGTRLTVL.

The gene calls are TRBV29-1 and TRBJ2-5, with 12 bases identical to TRBD1. The CDR3 loop spans 14 amino acids. The trim removed 1 base at V and 7 bases at J, leaving 4 bases unmatched. The V gene's germline CDR1 is SQVTM and CDR2 ANQGSEA. The CDR3 loop reads CSVEGGQGALTQYF. The CDR3 nucleotides read TGCAGCGTTGAAGGGGGACAGGGGGCGCTGACCCAGTACTTC.

This clone was seen once. The chain is built from TRBV11-2 and TRBJ2-3; 9 bases fit TRBD1. This CDR3 region has 16 residues. CDR1 is SGHAT, CDR2 FQNNGV, per germline. Losses at the gene ends were 6 bases for V and 3 bases for J; bases not matched to a gene: 10. The CDR3, as DNA: TGTGCCAGCAGATCAGCCCGGGGACAGGGTACAGATACGCAGTATTTT. Translating gives CASRSARGQGTDTQYF.

This chain connects TRBV4-1 to TRBJ1-5; D uncertain. The CDR3 is 13 residues long. V was trimmed by 3 bases and J by 8 bases, leaving 11 bases between them. Germline V CDR1 and CDR2: MGHRA, YSYEKL. In DNA form, the CDR3 reads TGCGCCAGCAGCCAGCTAGTCGGGGAGCCCCAGCATTTT. Its protein product is CASSQLVGEPQHF.

Only one count was recorded for this clone. The V gene is TRBV19, the J gene TRBJ2-1; D uncertain. Germline-derived CDR1 and CDR2 are LNHDA and SQIVND (reference sequence). Trimming took off 4 bases at V and 0 bases at J, with 13 bases between the two ends. The CDR3 runs to 16 residues. CDR3 bases: TGTGCCAGTAGTAGTCAGGATTCCAGCTCCTACAATGAGCAGTTCTTC. Its translation is CASSSQDSSSYNEQFF.

The chain carries TRBV7-9 and TRBJ2-5; 7 nucleotides align to TRBD1. Germline V gene sequence: CDR1 SEHNR, CDR2 FQNEAQ (reference sequence). The CDR3 spans 11 residues. V was pared by 5 bases and J by 12 bases, with 6 bases of the junction left unmatched. The CDR3 region has the DNA TGTGCCAGCAGCCCCGACAGGGTGGAGTACTTC. Translated: CASSPDRVEYF.

Only one count was recorded for this clone. The sample has other DNA sequences that encode this CDR3 too. The chain links TRBV24-1 to TRBJ1-5; no clear D gene. There are 12 residues in the CDR3. Germline CDR1 is KGHDR and CDR2 is SFDVKD. Trimming removed 4 bases at V and 5 bases at J, with 5 bases between. The chain's CDR3 is CATSDPDQPQHF. CDR3 nucleotide sequence: TGTGCCACCAGTGACCCGGATCAGCCCCAGCATTTT.

The gene calls are TRBV19 and TRBJ1-5; D is unresolved. Germline CDR1 and CDR2: LNHDA and SQIVND (reference sequence). The CDR3 is 13 residues long. V shed 5 bases and J shed 8 bases, with 13 bases lying between them. The CDR3 is CASSGLGLEPQHF. CDR3 sequence (DNA): TGTGCCAGTAGTGGGTTAGGACTCGAGCCCCAGCATTTT.

This chain links TRBV7-6 with TRBJ2-1; 11 bases map to TRBD1. This CDR3 region has 17 residues. The germline gives CDR1 SGHVS, CDR2 FNYEAQ. V gave up 5 bases and J gave up 7 bases; unmatched junction bases: 13. CDR3 sequence (DNA): TGTGCCAGCAGCCAAAGGACAGGGGGCTCCGGAGAGAATGAGCAGTTCTTC. This gives the protein CASSQRTGGSGENEQFF.

The rearrangement links TRBV30 to TRBJ1-2, with D possibly matching TRBD1 (5 bases). V shed 7 bases and J shed 4 bases, with 16 bases lying between them. The CDR3 is made up of 13 amino acids. CDR1 is GTSNPN and CDR2 is SVGIG in the germline V gene (reference sequence). DNA of the CDR3: TGTGCCTCTAAGGGCGATAGGGGCTATGGCTACACCTTC. It specifies CASKGDRGYGYTF.

The V gene is TRBV18, the J gene TRBJ1-3; D is uncertain. This CDR3 has 15 amino acids. Germline V gene lookup returns CDR1 KGHSH and CDR2 LQKENI. Trimming left V 3 bases short and J 2 bases short, with 11 bases between. The CDR3 DNA sequence: TGTGCCAGCTCACCGGGAGATTCAACTGGAAACACCATATATTTT. This translates into CASSPGDSTGNTIYF.

The rearrangement joins TRBV7-2 to TRBJ2-7; D gene ambiguous. The CDR3 length is 15 residues. V dropped 1 base and J dropped 3 bases, with 13 bases sitting between them. Germline assignment: CDR1 SGHTA and CDR2 FQGNSA. The CDR3, as DNA: TGTGCCAGCAGCTTAGTCCCTGGGCGAGTCTACGAGCAGTACTTC. It yields the protein CASSLVPGRVYEQYF.

The rearrangement joins TRBV30 to TRBJ2-7; no clear D gene. V was trimmed by 1 base and J by 1 base, leaving 8 bases between them. The CDR3 is 13 amino acids. Germline CDR1 reads GTSNPN; CDR2 reads SVGIG (reference sequence). The CDR3 nucleotides are TGTGCCTGGAGTGGCCGGTATTCCTACGAGCAGTACTTC. Protein sequence: CAWSGRYSYEQYF.

This clone was observed a handful of times. This chain connects TRBV7-2 to TRBJ2-3; perhaps TRBD1 as D (5 bases). CDR3 length: 15 amino acids. The germline V and J ends were trimmed by 5 bases and 0 bases, with 12 bases remaining between them. Germline V gives CDR1 SGHTA, CDR2 FQGNSA. CDR3 DNA sequence: TGTGCCAGCAGCCCGGCCAGACAGAGCACAGATACGCAGTATTTT. Protein product: CASSPARQSTDTQYF.

Only one count was recorded for this clone. J is TRBJ1-2 and V is TRBV7-8; TRBD1 matches 9 bases. The J segment lost 6 bases and the V segment lost 4 bases, leaving 6 bases of the junction unmatched. The CDR3 runs 14 residues. Per germline, CDR1 SGHVS and CDR2 FQNEAQ. The CDR3: CASSSKDRGDGYTF. The CDR3 region has the DNA TGTGCCAGCAGCTCTAAGGACAGGGGCGATGGCTACACCTTC.

This chain links TRBV20-1 with TRBJ2-7, with D hard to call. Germline V lookup: CDR1 DFQATT, CDR2 SNEGSKA (reference sequence). The CDR3 runs to 13 residues. V was shortened by 3 bases and J by 0 bases, with 9 bases between the two germline ends. Written as DNA, the CDR3 is TGCAGTGCTAGTAAATCTTTCTCCTACGAGCAGTACTTC. Translating it yields CSASKSFSYEQYF.

This clone was detected a few times. The chain recombines TRBV7-2 with TRBJ2-1; D remains unclear. This CDR3 region has 15 residues. The V end was cut by 0 bases, the J end by 0 bases, with 6 bases between. Germline CDR1 and CDR2: SGHTA and FQGNSA. DNA for the CDR3: TGTGCCAGCAGCTTAGCTTGGAGCTCCTACAATGAGCAGTTCTTC. As protein: CASSLAWSSYNEQFF. Drawing the rest from reference TRBV7-2 and TRBJ2-1, the complete variable domain is GAGVSQSPSNKVTEKGKDVELRCDPISGHTALYWYRQSLGQGLEFLIYFQGNSAPDKSGLPSDRFSAERTGGSVSTLTIQRTQQEDSAVYLCASSLAWSSYNEQFFGPGTRLTVL.

This chain connects TRBV5-5 to TRBJ1-1; D might be TRBD1 (5 bases). The CDR3 length is 14 residues. Germline values: CDR1 SGHKS, CDR2 YYEKEE (reference sequence). V lost 5 bases to trimming and J lost 0 bases, with 11 bases between them. The CDR3 loop is CASSLGGLNTEAFF. In nucleotides, the CDR3 is TGTGCCAGCAGTCTCGGGGGTTTGAACACTGAAGCTTTCTTT.

The rearrangement links TRBV6-1 to TRBJ1-2; D gene uncertain. This CDR3 region has 13 residues. The germline gives CDR1 MNHNS, CDR2 SASEGT. With 2 bases removed from V and 7 bases from J, the gap between germline ends came to 11 bases. The CDR3 sequence is CASSEQATLGYTF. CDR3 coding DNA: TGTGCCAGCAGTGAACAGGCCACCCTTGGCTACACCTTC.

V gene TRBV7-9 combines with J gene TRBJ2-1; 8 bases fit TRBD2. This CDR3 spans 17 amino acids. V was pared by 5 bases and J by 4 bases, with 13 bases of the junction left unmatched. Germline assignment: CDR1 SEHNR and CDR2 FQNEAQ (reference sequence). CDR3 in DNA: TGTGCCAGCAGCCCAATGGGTGGCGGGGGGATTTACAATGAGCAGTTCTTC. Amino acid sequence: CASSPMGGGGIYNEQFF.

The V and J genes are TRBV3-1 (or the pseudogene TRBV3-2) and TRBJ1-4, with 7 bases matching TRBD1. With V trimmed by 8 bases and J by 12 bases, 6 bases remained unmatched. The germline gives CDR1 LGHDT, CDR2 YNNKEL (reference sequence). CDR3 length: 11 residues. The chain's CDR3 is CASGPDRELFF. The CDR3 coding sequence is TGTGCCAGCGGCCCCGACAGGGAACTGTTTTTT.

The chain carries TRBV19 and TRBJ2-3; D not resolved. The CDR3 contains 16 residues. The germline CDR1 and CDR2 sequences are LNHDA and SQIVND (reference sequence). The V gene lost 7 bases and the J gene lost 3 bases, with 20 bases spanning the gap. Here the CDR3 DNA reads TGTGCCAGTACACCCCAGAGGATGGCTGCGACAGATACGCAGTATTTT. Translation gives CASTPQRMAATDTQYF.

The chain employs TRBV7-2 and TRBJ2-3; 7 nucleotides line up with TRBD2. The CDR3 has 13 residues. CDR1 and CDR2 (germline): SGHTA, FQGNSA. V lost 8 bases and J lost 3; bases outside the gene matches: 5. The CDR3 DNA reads TGTGCCAGCCTCACGGGGGGAACAGATACGCAGTATTTT. It codes for CASLTGGTDTQYF.

This clone was recorded a few times. This sequence joins TRBV2 and TRBJ1-3; D not certain. Germline V lookup: CDR1 SNHLY, CDR2 FYNNEI. The CDR3 is 13 amino acids. V lost 7 bases and J 8 bases, leaving 15 bases between the germline ends. CDR3 loop: CASIRGSVDTIYF. The CDR3 DNA is TGTGCCAGCATAAGAGGGTCCGTGGACACCATATATTTT.

This chain links TRBV11-3 with TRBJ2-3; D may be TRBD1 (6 bases). This CDR3 is built from 14 residues. Trimming took off 6 bases at V and 3 bases at J, with 13 bases between the two ends. Germline V gene data show CDR1 as SGHNT and CDR2 as YENEEA. CDR3: CASRPGESTDTQYF. The CDR3, as DNA: TGTGCCAGCAGGCCAGGGGAATCGACAGATACGCAGTATTTT.

This chain links TRBV18 with TRBJ1-1; possibly TRBD1 for D (5 bases). The germline V and J ends were trimmed by 2 bases and 1 base, with 5 bases remaining between them. CDR1 and CDR2 (germline): KGHSH, LQKENI. The CDR3 is made up of 13 amino acids. The CDR3 region has the DNA TGTGCCAGCTCACCAGGGGCGAACACTGAAGCTTTCTTT. Its protein is CASSPGANTEAFF.

This rearrangement joins TRBV4-3 to TRBJ1-1; D is undetermined. The germline CDR1 and CDR2 sequences are LGHNA and YSLEER. V dropped 0 bases and J dropped 4 bases, with 24 bases sitting between them. The CDR3 is 19 residues long. CDR3 in DNA: TGCGCCAGCAGCCAAGAAGCTCTAGGCCCTCGGCAAGGGAGCACTGAAGCTTTCTTT. Protein: CASSQEALGPRQGSTEAFF.

This sequence joins TRBV6-1 and TRBJ2-7; D may be TRBD2 (7 bases). Germline V gene lookup returns CDR1 MNHNS and CDR2 SASEGT. The CDR3 loop spans 15 amino acids. Trimming shortened V by 2 bases and J by 2 bases, and 13 bases separated the two germline ends. The CDR3 reads CASSEYGGGTYEQYF. The CDR3 bases are TGTGCCAGCAGTGAATACGGCGGGGGCACCTACGAGCAGTACTTC.

The chain combines TRBV28 with TRBJ1-2; TRBD1 aligns across 7 bases. This CDR3 is built from 13 residues. Germline loops: CDR1 MDHEN, CDR2 SYDVKM. The junction had 5 bases not matched to a gene; V was cut back by 6 bases and J by 4 bases. The CDR3 is CASRTGQRYGYTF. In DNA, the CDR3 is TGTGCCAGCAGAACGGGACAGCGCTATGGCTACACCTTC.